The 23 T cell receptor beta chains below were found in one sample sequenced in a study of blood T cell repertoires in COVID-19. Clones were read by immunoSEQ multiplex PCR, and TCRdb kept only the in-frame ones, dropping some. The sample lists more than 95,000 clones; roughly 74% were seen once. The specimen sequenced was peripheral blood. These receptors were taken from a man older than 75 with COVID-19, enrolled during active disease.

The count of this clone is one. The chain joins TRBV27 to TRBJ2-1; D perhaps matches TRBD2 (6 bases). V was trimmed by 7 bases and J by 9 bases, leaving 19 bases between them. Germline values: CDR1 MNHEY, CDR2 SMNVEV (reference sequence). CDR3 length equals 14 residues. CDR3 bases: TGTGCCAGCACCCAACGGGCTAGCGAGGGTGAGCAGTTCTTC. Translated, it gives CASTQRASEGEQFF.

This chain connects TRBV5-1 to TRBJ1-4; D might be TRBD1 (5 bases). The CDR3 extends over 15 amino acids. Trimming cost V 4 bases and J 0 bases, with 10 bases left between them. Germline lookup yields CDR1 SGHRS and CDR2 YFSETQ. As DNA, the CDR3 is TGCGCCAGCAGCCCCCGGGGGGCAACTAATGAAAAACTGTTTTTT. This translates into CASSPRGATNEKLFF.

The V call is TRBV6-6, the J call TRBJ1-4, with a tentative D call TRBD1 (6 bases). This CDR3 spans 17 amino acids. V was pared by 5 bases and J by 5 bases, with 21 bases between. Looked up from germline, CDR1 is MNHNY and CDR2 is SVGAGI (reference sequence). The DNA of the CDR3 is TGTGCCAGCAGTCCCTCCCACTTACAGGGACCGAATGAAAAACTGTTTTTT. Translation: CASSPSHLQGPNEKLFF.

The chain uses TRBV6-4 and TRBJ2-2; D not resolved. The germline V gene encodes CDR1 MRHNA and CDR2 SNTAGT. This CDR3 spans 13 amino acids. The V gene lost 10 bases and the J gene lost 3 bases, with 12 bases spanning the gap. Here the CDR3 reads CATTVGYTGELFF. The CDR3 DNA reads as TGTGCCACCACAGTGGGCTACACCGGGGAGCTGTTTTTT.

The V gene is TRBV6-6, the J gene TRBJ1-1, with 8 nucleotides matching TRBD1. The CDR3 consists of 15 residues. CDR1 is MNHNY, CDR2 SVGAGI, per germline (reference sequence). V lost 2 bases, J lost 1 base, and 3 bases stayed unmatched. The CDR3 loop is CASSYGGQGNTEAFF. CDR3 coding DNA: TGTGCCAGCAGTTACGGAGGACAGGGGAACACTGAAGCTTTCTTT.

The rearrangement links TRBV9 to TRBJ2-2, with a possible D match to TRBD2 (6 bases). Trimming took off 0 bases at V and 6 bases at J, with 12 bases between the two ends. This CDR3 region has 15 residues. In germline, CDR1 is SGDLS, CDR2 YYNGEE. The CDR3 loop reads CASSVEGLQSGELFF. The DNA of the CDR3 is TGTGCCAGCAGCGTAGAGGGACTGCAATCCGGGGAGCTGTTTTTT.

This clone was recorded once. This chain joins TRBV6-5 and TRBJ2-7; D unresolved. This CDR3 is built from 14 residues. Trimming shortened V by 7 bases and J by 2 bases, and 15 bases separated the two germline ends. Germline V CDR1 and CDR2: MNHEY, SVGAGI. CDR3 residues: CASNVTPEAYEQYF. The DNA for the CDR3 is TGTGCCAGCAATGTGACCCCCGAGGCCTACGAGCAGTACTTC.

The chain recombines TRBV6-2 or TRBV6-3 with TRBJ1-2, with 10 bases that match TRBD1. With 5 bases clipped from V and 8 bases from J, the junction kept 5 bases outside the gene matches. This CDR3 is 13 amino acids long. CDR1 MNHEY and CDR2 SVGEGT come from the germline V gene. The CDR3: CASSPGQGHGYTF. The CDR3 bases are TGTGCCAGCAGTCCGGGACAGGGGCACGGCTACACCTTC.

The CDR3 protein is CATSDARPGQGLNQPQHF. CDR3 nucleotides: TGTGCCACCAGTGATGCCCGACCGGGACAGGGTTTGAATCAGCCCCAGCATTTT. The chain is built from TRBV24-1 and TRBJ1-5; 9 bases match TRBD1. J lost 4 bases, V lost 3 bases, and 12 bases had no gene match. This CDR3 contains 18 residues. CDR1 is KGHDR, CDR2 SFDVKD, per germline.

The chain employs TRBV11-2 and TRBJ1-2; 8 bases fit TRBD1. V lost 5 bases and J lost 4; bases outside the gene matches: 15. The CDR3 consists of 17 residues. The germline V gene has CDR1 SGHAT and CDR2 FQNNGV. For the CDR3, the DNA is TGTGCCAGCAGCCTCCGACAGGGGCACCTCTACCGCTATGGCTACACCTTC. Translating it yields CASSLRQGHLYRYGYTF.

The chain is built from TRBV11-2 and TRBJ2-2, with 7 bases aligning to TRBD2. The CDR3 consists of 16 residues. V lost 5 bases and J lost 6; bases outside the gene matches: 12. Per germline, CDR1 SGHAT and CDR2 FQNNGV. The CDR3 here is CASSPWGWEGPGELFF. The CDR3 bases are TGTGCCAGCAGCCCCTGGGGTTGGGAGGGCCCCGGGGAGCTGTTTTTT. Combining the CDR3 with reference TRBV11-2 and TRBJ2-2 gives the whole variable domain EAGVAQSPRYKIIEKRQSVAFWCNPISGHATLYWYQQILGQGPKLLIQFQNNGVVDDSQLPKDRFSAERLKGVDSTLKIQPAKLEDSAVYLCASSPWGWEGPGELFFGEGSRLTVL.

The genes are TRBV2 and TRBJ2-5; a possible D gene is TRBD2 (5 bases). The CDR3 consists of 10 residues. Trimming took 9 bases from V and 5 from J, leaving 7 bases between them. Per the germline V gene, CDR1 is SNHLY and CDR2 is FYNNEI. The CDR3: CASWRETQYF. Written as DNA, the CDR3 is TGTGCCAGTTGGAGGGAGACCCAGTACTTC.

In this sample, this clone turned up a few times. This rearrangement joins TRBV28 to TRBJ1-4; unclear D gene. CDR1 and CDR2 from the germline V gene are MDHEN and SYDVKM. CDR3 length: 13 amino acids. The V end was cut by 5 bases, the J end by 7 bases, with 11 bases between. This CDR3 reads CASSQPLAEKLFF. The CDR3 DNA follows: TGTGCCAGCAGTCAACCCTTGGCTGAAAAACTGTTTTTT.

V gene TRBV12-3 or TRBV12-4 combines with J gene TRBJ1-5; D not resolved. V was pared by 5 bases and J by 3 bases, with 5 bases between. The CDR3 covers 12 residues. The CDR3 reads CASSPYNQPQHF. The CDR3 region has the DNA TGTGCCAGCAGTCCCTACAATCAGCCCCAGCATTTT.

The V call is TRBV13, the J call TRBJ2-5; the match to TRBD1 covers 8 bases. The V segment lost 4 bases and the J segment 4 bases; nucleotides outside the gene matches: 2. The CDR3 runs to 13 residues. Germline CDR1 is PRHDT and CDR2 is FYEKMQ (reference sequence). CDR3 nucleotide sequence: TGTGCCAGCAGCTCACAGGGGGTAGAGACCCAGTACTTC. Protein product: CASSSQGVETQYF. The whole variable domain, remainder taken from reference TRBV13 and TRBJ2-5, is AAGVIQSPRHLIKEKRETATLKCYPIPRHDTVYWYQQGPGQDPQFLISFYEKMQSDKGSIPDRFSAQQFSDYHSELNMSSLELGDSALYFCASSSQGVETQYFGPGTRLLVL.

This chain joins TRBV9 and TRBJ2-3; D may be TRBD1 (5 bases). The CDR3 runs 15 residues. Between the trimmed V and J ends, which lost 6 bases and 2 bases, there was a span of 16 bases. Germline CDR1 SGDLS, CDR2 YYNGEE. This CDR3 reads CASNPWGLYTDTQYF. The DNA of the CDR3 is TGTGCCAGCAACCCTTGGGGCCTGTACACAGATACGCAGTATTTT.

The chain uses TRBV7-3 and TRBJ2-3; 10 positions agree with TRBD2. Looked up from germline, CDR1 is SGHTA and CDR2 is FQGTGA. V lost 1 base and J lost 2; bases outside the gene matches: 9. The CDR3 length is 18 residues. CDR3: CASSLRPSLAGDTDTQYF. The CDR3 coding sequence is TGTGCCAGCAGCTTAAGGCCCTCCCTAGCGGGGGACACAGATACGCAGTATTTT.

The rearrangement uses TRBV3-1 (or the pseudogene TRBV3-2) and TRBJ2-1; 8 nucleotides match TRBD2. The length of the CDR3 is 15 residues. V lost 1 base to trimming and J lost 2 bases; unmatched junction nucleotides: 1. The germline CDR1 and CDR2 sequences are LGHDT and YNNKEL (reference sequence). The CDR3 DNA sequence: TGTGCCAGCAGCCAAGGGGGACTAGCCTACAATGAGCAGTTCTTC. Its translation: CASSQGGLAYNEQFF.

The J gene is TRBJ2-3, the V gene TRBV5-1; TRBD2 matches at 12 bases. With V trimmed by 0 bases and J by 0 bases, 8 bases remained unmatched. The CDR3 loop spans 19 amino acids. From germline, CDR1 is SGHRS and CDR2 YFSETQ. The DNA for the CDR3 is TGCGCCAGCAGCTTGGCCCGCCTAGCGGGAGGGCCGAGCACAGATACGCAGTATTTT. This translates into CASSLARLAGGPSTDTQYF. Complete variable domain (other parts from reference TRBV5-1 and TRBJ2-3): KAGVTQTPRYLIKTRGQQVTLSCSPISGHRSVSWYQQTPGQGLQFLFEYFSETQRNKGNFPGRFSGRQFSNSRSEMNVSTLELGDSALYLCASSLARLAGGPSTDTQYFGPGTRLTVL.

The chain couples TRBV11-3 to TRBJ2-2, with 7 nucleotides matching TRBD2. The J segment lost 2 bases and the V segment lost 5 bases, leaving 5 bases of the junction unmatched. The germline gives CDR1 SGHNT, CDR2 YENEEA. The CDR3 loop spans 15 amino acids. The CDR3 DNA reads TGTGCCAGCAGCGCATCTAGCGGAAACACCGGGGAGCTGTTTTTT. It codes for CASSASSGNTGELFF. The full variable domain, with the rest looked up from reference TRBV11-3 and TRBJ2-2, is EAGVVQSPRYKIIEKKQPVAFWCNPISGHNTLYWYLQNLGQGPELLIRYENEEAVDDSQLPKDRFSAERLKGVDSTLKIQPAELGDSAVYLCASSASSGNTGELFFGEGSRLTVL.

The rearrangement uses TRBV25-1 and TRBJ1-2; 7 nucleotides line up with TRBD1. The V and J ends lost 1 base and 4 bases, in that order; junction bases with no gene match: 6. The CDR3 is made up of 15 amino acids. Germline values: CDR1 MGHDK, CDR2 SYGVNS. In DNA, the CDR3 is TGTGCCAGCAGTGAATCTCAGGGGGTGATCTATGGCTACACCTTC. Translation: CASSESQGVIYGYTF.

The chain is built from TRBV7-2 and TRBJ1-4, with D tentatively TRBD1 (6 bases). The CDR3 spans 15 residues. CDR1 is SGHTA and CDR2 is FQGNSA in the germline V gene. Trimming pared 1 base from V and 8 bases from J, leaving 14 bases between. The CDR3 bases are TGTGCCAGCAGCTTAGAAAGGGGGTTAAGGGAAAAACTGTTTTTT. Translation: CASSLERGLREKLFF. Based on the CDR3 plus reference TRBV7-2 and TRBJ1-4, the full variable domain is GAGVSQSPSNKVTEKGKDVELRCDPISGHTALYWYRQSLGQGLEFLIYFQGNSAPDKSGLPSDRFSAERTGGSVSTLTIQRTQQEDSAVYLCASSLERGLREKLFFGSGTQLSVL.

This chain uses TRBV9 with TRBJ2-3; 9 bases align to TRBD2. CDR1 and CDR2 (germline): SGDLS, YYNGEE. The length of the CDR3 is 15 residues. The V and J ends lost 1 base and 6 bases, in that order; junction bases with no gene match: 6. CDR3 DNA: TGTGCCAGCAGCGTACGGCGGGAGGGGACTGATACGCAGTATTTT. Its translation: CASSVRREGTDTQYF. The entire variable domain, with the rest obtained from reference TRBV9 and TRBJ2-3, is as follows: DSGVTQTPKHLITATGQRVTLRCSPRSGDLSVYWYQQSLDQGLQFLIQYYNGEERAKGNILERFSAQQFPDLHSELNLSSLELGDSALYFCASSVRREGTDTQYFGPGTRLTVL.